The entry below describes one T cell receptor beta chain. The data belong to a study of regulatory T cells in long-lasting Graves disease. Building the TCR beta libraries relied on iRepertoire HTBI primers, and CDR3 regions underwent Arm-PCR. Each CDR3 protein gets one entry after TCRdb re-called the multiplex PCR reads with MiXCR. This sample has roughly 400,000 distinct CDR3 sequences, with about 15% found just once. Time point meaning: newly diagnosed GD, antithyroid drugs for less than 3 months. The TCR library used RNA extracted from PBMCs. In addition, the sample was reused for a study of T cells in Graves' hyperthyroidism and ophthalmopathy. That paper adds: Diagnoses were made from clinical symptoms, serum measures (thyroxine and TRAb), thyroid ultrasound and orbital computed tomography. Blood also carried most thyroid clonotypes expanded above 0.001.

The sample consisted of peripheral blood mononuclear cells (PBMCs), taken at new diagnosis, from a patient treated with antithyroid drugs. The source of this sequence is a woman aged 40-49 years with Graves disease.

CDR3 DNA sequence: TGCAGTGCTACGTTGCAACTAGGGGAAGAGACCCAGTACTTC. As protein: CSATLQLGEETQYF. The V and J genes are TRBV20-1 and TRBJ2-5; D assignment may be TRBD1 or TRBD2 (5 bases each). The CDR3 is 14 amino acids. Trimming cost V 4 bases and J 3 bases, with 15 bases left between them. Germline V gene data show CDR1 as DFQATT and CDR2 as SNEGSKA (reference sequence).